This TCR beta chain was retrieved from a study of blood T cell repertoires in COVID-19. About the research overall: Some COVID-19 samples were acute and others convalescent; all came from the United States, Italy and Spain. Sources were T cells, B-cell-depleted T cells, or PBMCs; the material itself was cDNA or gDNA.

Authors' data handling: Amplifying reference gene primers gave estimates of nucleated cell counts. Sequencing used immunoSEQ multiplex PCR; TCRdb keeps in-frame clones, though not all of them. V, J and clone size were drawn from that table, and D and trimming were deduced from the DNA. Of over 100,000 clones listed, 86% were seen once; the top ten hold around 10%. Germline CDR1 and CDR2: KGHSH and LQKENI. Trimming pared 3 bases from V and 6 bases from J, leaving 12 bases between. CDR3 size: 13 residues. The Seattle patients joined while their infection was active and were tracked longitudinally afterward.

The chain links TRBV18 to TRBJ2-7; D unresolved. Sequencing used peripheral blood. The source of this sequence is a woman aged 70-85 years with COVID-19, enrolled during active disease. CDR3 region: CASSPRSGREQYF. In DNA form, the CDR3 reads TGTGCCAGCTCACCCCGTTCGGGTCGCGAGCAGTACTTC.